This TCR beta chain originates from a study of cytomegalovirus exposure and HLA in healthy donors. Per the germline V gene, CDR1 is SGDLS and CDR2 is YYNGEE. V dropped 0 bases and J dropped 2 bases, with 14 bases sitting between them. The CDR3 totals 17 residues. Study-wide findings and caveats: A link between a missense DCLRE1C variant and TCR beta V- and J-gene trimming emerged from a later analysis. In an earlier analysis, most TCR beta V segments were productive about 87% or about 30% of the time. Immune exposure data for these donors was limited to CMV serostatus.

Healthy individuals who donated bone marrow served as the donors. Turning to this clone: Its antigen remains unknown.

It was with 60 Vbeta and 13 Jbeta primers that the PCR ran. This table comes from immunoSEQ multiplex PCR, and its TCRdb copy is limited to in-frame clones, with some not included. The data show over 100,000 clones, under 80% seen once. V and J are TRBV9 and TRBJ2-2, with TRBD2 as a possible D gene (6 bases). The clonotype comes from a woman aged 50 to 60 in good health and CMV-seropositive. The sequencing sample was made of PBMCs. CDR3 amino acids: CASSVGGGRINTGELFF. For the CDR3, the DNA is TGTGCCAGCAGCGTAGGAGGTGGGAGGATTAACACCGGGGAGCTGTTTTTT.